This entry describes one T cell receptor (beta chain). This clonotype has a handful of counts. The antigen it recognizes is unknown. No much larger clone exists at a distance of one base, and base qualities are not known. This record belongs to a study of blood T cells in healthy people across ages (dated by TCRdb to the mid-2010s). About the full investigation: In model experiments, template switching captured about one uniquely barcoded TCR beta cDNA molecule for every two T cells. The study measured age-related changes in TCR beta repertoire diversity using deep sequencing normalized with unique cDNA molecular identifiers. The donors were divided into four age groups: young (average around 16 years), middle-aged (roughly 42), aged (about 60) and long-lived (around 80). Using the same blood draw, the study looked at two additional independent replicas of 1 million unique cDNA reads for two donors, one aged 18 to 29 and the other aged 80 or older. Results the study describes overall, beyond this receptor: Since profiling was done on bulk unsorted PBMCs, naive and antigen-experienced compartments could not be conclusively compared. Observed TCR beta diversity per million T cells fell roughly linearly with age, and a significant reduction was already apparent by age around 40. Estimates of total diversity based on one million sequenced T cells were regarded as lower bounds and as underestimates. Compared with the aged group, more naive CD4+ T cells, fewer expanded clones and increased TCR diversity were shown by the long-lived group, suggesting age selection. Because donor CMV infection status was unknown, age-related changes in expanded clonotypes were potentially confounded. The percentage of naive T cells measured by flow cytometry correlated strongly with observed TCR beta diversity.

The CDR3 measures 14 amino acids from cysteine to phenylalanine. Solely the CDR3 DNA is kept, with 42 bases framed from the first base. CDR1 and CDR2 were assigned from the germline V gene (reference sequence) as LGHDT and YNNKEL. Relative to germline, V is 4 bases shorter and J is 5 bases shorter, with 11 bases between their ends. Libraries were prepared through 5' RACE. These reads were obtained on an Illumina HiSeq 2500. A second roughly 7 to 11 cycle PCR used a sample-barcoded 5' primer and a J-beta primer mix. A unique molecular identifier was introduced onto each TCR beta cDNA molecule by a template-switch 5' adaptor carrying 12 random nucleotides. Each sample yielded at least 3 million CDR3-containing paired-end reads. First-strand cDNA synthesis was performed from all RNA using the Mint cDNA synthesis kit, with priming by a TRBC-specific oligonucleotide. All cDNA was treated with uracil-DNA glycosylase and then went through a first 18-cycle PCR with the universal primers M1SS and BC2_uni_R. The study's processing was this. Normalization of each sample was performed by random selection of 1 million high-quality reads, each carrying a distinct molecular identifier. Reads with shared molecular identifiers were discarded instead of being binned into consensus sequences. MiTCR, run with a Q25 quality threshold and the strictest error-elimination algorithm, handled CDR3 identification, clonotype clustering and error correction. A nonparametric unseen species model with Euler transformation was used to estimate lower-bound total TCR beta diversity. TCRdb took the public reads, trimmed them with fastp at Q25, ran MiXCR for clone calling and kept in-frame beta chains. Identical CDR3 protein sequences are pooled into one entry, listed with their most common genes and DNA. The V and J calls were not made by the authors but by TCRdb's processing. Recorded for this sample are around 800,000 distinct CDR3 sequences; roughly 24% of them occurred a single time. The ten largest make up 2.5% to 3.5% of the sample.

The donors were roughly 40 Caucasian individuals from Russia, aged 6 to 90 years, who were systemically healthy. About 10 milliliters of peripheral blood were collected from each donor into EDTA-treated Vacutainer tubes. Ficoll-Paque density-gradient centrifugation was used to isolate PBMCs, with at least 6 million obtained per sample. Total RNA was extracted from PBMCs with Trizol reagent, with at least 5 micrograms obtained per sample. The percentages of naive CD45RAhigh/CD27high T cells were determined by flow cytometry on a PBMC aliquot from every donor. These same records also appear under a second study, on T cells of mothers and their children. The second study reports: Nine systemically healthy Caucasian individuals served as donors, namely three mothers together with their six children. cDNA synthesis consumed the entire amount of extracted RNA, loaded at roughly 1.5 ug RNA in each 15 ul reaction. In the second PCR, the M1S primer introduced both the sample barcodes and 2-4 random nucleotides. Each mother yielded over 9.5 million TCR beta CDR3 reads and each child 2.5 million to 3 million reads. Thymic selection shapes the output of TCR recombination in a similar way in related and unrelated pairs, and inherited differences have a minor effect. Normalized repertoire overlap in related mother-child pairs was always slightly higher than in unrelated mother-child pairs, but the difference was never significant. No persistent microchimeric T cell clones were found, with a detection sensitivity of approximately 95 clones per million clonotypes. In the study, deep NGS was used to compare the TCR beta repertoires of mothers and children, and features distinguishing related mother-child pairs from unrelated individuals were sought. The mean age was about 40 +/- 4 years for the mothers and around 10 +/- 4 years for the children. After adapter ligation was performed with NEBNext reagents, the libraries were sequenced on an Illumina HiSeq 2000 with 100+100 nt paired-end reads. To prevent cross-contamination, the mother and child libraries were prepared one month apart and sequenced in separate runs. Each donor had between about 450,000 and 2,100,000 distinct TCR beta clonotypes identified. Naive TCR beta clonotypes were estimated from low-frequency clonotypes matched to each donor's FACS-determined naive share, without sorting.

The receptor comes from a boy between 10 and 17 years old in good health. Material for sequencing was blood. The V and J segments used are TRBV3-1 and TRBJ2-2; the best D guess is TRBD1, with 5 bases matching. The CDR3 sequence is CASSPKGETGELFF. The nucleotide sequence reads TGTGCCAGCAGCCCGAAAGGGGAAACCGGGGAGCTGTTTTTT. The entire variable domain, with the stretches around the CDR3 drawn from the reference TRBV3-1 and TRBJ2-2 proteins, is DTAVSQTPKYLVTQMGNDKSIKCEQNLGHDTMYWYKQDSKKFLKIMFSYNNKELIINETVPNRFSPKSPDKAHLNLHINSLELGDSAVYFCASSPKGETGELFFGEGSRLTVL.